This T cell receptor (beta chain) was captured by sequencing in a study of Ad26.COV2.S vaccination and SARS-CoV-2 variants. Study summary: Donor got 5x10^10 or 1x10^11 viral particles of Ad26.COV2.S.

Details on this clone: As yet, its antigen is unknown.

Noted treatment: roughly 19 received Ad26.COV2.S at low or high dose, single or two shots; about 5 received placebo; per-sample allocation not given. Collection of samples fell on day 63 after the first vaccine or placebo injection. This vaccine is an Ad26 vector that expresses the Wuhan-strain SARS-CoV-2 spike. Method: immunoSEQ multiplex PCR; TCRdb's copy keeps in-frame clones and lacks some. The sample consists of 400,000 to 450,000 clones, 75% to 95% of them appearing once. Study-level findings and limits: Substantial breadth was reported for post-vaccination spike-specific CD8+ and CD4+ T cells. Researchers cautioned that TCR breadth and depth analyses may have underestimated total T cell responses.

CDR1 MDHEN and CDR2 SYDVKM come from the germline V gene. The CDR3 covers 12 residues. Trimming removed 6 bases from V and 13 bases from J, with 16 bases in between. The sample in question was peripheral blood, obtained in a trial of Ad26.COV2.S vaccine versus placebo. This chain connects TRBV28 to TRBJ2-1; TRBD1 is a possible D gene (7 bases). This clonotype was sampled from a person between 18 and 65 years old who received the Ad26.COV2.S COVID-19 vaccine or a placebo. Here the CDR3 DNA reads TGTGCCAGCAGCCAAGACAGGGCGGGACAGTTCTTC. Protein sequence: CASSQDRAGQFF.